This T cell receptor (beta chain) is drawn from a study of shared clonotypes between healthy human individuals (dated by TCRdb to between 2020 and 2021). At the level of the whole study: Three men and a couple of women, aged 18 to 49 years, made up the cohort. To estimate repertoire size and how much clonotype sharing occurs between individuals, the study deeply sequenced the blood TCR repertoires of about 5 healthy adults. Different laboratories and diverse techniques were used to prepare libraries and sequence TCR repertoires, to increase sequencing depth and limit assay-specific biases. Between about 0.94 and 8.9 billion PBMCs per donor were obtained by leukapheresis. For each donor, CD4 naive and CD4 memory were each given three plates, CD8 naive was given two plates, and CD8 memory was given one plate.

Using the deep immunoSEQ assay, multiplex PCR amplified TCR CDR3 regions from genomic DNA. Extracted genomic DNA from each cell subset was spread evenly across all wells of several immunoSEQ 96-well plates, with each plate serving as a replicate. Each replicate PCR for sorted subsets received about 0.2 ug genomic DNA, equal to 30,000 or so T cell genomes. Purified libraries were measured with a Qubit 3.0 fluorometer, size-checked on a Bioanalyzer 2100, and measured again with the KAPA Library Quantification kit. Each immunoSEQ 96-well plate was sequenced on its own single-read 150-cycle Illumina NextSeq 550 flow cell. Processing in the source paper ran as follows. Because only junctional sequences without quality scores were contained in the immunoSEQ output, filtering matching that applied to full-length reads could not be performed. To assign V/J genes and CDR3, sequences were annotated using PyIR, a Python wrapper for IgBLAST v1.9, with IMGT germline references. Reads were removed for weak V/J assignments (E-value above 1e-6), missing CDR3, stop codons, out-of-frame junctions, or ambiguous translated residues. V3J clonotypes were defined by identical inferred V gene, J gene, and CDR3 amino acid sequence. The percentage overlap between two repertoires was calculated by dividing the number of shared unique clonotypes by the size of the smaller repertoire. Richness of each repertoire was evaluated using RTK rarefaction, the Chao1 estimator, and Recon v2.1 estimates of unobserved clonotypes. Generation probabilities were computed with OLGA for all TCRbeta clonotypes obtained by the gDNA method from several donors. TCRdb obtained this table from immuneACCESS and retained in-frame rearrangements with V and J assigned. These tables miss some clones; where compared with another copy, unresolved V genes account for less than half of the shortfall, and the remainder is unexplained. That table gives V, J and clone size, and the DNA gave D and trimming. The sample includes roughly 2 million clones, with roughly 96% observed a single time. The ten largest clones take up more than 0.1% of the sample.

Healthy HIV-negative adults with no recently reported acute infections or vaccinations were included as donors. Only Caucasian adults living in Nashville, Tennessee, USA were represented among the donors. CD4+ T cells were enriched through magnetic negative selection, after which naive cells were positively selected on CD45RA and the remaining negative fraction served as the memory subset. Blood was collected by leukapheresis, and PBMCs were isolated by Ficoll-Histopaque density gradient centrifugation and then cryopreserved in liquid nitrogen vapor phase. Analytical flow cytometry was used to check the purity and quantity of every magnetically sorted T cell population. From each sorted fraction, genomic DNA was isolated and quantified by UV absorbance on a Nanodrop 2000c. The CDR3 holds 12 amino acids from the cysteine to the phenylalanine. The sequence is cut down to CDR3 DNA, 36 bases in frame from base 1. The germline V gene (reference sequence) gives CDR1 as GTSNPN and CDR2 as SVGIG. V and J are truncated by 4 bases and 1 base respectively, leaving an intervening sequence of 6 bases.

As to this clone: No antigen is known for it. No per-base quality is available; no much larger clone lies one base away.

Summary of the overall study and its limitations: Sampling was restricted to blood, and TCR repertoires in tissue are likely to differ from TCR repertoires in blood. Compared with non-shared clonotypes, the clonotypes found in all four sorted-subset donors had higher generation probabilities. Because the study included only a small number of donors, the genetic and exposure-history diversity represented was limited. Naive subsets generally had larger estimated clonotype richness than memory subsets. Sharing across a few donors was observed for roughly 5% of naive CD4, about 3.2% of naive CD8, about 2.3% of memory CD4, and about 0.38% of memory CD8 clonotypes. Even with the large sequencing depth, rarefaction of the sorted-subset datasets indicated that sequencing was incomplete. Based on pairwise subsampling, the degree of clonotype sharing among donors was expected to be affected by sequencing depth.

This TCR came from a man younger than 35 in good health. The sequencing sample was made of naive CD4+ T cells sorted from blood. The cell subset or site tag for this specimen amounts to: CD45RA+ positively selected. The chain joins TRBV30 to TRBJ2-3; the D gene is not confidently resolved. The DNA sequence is TGTGCCTGGACGCGCGGCACAGATACGCAGTATTTT. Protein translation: CAWTRGTDTQYF. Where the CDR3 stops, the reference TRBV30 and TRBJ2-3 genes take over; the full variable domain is SQTIHQWPATLVQPVGSPLSLECTVEGTSNPNLYWYRQAAGRGLQLLFYSVGIGQISSEVPQNLSASRPQDRQFILSSKKLLLSDSGFYLCAWTRGTDTQYFGPGTRLTVL.